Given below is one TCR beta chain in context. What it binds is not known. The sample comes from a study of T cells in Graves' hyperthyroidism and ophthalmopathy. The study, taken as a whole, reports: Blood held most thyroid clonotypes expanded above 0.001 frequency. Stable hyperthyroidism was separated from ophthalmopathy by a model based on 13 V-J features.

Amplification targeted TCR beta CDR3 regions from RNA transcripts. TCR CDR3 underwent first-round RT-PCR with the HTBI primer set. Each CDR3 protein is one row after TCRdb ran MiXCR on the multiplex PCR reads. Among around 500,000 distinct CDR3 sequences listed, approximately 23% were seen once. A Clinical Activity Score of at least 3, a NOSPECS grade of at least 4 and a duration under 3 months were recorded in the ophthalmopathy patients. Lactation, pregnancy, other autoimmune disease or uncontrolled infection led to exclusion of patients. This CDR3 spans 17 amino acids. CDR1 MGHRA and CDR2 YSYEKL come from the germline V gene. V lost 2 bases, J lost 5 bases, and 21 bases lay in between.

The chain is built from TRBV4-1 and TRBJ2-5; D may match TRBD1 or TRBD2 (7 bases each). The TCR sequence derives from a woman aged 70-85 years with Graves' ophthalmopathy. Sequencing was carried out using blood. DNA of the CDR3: TGCGCCAGCAGCCAAAGCCCCCCCACAGGGGAGGGGGAGACCCAGTACTTC. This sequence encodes CASSQSPPTGEGETQYF.